The sequence of this TCR beta chain was determined in a study of shared clonotypes between healthy human individuals. Naive CD8 cells, CD45RO-negative and positively selected for CCR7, excluded terminally differentiated effector memory CD45RA+ cells. TCRdb keeps only in-frame clones here, not all; method: immunoSEQ multiplex PCR. Found here are millions of clones, about 95% of them singletons; the top ten hold roughly 1%. The CDR3 runs to 14 residues. V gave up 3 bases and J gave up 1 base, with 9 bases separating them. Germline CDR1 reads MGHRA; CDR2 reads YSYEKL. Sequenced material: naive CD8+ T cells sorted from blood. The rearrangement links TRBV4-1 to TRBJ1-1; no firm D call. The sequence was obtained from a man younger than 35 in good health. The CDR3 here is CASSHRRPNTEAFF. The DNA of the CDR3 is TGCGCCAGCAGCCACAGGAGACCGAACACTGAAGCTTTCTTT.